The 26 T cell receptor beta chains in this list originate from one sample, sequenced in a study of T-cell reconstitution after alpha-beta-depleted transplantation in children. Preparation of the TCRbeta library involved a method that used unique molecular identifiers. TCRdb called the PCR reads again in MiXCR, with one record for every CDR3 protein. The sample holds 250,000 to 300,000 distinct CDR3 sequences, around 9.1% seen once. The sequences come from PBMCs, collected before TCRalphabeta/CD19-depleted stem cell transplant. Receptors were obtained from a boy under two years old with acute myeloid leukemia, due to receive a stem cell transplant.

The chain is built from TRBV11-2 and TRBJ2-7; TRBD1 agrees at 8 bases. Germline CDR1 reads SGHAT; CDR2 reads FQNNGV. CDR3 size: 17 residues. Unmatched junction bases numbered 14, after V lost 5 bases and J lost 2 bases. As DNA, the CDR3 is TGTGCCAGCAGCGGAATAATCCCCAGGGGGCCGGCCTACGAGCAGTACTTC. It codes for CASSGIIPRGPAYEQYF.

The table lists this clonotype with many counts. The V and J genes are TRBV2 and TRBJ2-5; D remains ambiguous. This CDR3 comprises 14 residues. Between the trimmed V and J ends, which lost 4 bases and 1 base, there was a span of 10 bases. Germline loops: CDR1 SNHLY, CDR2 FYNNEI. This CDR3 is CASSVHRFQETQYF. CDR3 nucleotides: TGTGCCAGCAGTGTCCACAGATTCCAAGAGACCCAGTACTTC.

This clonotype has ten or more counts. The chain links TRBV27 to TRBJ1-5; the D gene is possibly TRBD1 (5 bases). V dropped 6 bases and J dropped 2 bases, with 20 bases sitting between them. This CDR3 has 17 amino acids. Germline CDR1 and CDR2: MNHEY and SMNVEV (reference sequence). CDR3 coding DNA: TGTGCCAGCAGCCTGACAGCGTTGGGGTTTGGCAATCAGCCCCAGCATTTT. This sequence encodes CASSLTALGFGNQPQHF.

The chain carries TRBV6-2 or TRBV6-3 and TRBJ2-2; D not resolved. The germline V gene has CDR1 MNHEY and CDR2 SVGEGT. This CDR3 contains 13 residues. Trimming took off 2 bases at V and 9 bases at J, with 10 bases between the two ends. The CDR3, as DNA: TGTGCCAGCAGTTACCGGCTAGAGAGGGAGCTGTTTTTT. Encoded protein: CASSYRLERELFF.

This clonotype came up many times. This chain connects TRBV5-1 to TRBJ2-5; D gene uncertain. V dropped 0 bases and J dropped 3 bases, with 9 bases sitting between them. CDR3 length: 14 amino acids. Germline-derived CDR1 and CDR2 are SGHRS and YFSETQ. CDR3 nucleotide sequence: TGCGCCAGCAGCTTGGCCCTGGCGGAAGAGACCCAGTACTTC. Its translation is CASSLALAEETQYF.

Many counts were recorded for this clonotype. The V and J genes are TRBV5-6 and TRBJ1-1, with 7 bases lining up with TRBD1. In germline, CDR1 is SGHDT, CDR2 YYEEEE. V lost 6 bases and J lost 7; bases outside the gene matches: 9. The CDR3 consists of 13 residues. CDR3 coding DNA: TGTGCCAGCACCATGACAGGGCTATTTGAAGCTTTCTTT. This codes for CASTMTGLFEAFF.

This clonotype has at least ten counts. V gene TRBV20-1 combines with J gene TRBJ2-7; 8 bases align to TRBD2. Germline trimming cut 5 bases from V and 5 bases from J; bases unmatched to any gene: 8. CDR1 and CDR2 from the germline V gene are DFQATT and SNEGSKA (reference sequence). The CDR3 has 13 residues. The CDR3 bases are TGCAGTGCTCAGGTAGCGGGAAGGAACGAGCAGTACTTC. Translation: CSAQVAGRNEQYF.

A few counts support this clonotype. V gene TRBV20-1 combines with J gene TRBJ1-4; unclear D gene. The V and J ends lost 5 bases and 1 base respectively, with 20 bases between them. Germline V gives CDR1 DFQATT, CDR2 SNEGSKA (reference sequence). This CDR3 has 17 amino acids. The CDR3 sequence is CSASKPQMAVTNEKLFF. The CDR3 nucleotides read TGCAGTGCTTCCAAACCCCAGATGGCGGTAACTAATGAAAAACTGTTTTTT.

This clonotype was observed a handful of times. V gene TRBV11-2 combines with J gene TRBJ2-1; TRBD2 agrees at 11 bases. The germline CDR1 and CDR2 sequences are SGHAT and FQNNGV. The CDR3 extends over 18 amino acids. V was pared by 3 bases and J by 4 bases, with 11 bases of the junction left unmatched. The CDR3 nucleotides are TGTGCCAGCAGCTTTGGCCCGCCGGGGACTAGCGGATACAATGAGCAGTTCTTC. Translating gives CASSFGPPGTSGYNEQFF.

The sample holds a few counts of this clonotype. The V call is TRBV5-1, the J call TRBJ1-5; D is ambiguous. Germline loops: CDR1 SGHRS, CDR2 YFSETQ. This CDR3 is built from 18 residues. V dropped 7 bases and J dropped 1 base, with 24 bases sitting between them. This CDR3 reads CASLSNGKGRKSNQPQHF. As DNA, the CDR3 is TGCGCCAGCCTAAGCAATGGGAAAGGGAGAAAAAGCAATCAGCCCCAGCATTTT.

This clonotype showed up just a few times. J is TRBJ2-7 and V is TRBV20-1; D might be TRBD1 or TRBD2, each matching 5 bases. This CDR3 is built from 14 residues. Germline loops: CDR1 DFQATT, CDR2 SNEGSKA (reference sequence). Trimming stripped 1 base from V and 6 bases from J, with 16 bases between. For the CDR3, the DNA is TGCAGTGCTAGAGCCCCCGGGACCCCTAGCGAGCAGTACTTC. Its translation: CSARAPGTPSEQYF.

This clonotype showed up many times. The rearrangement joins TRBV12-3 or TRBV12-4 to TRBJ2-1, with 8 bases lining up with TRBD2. Losses at the gene ends were 2 bases for V and 15 bases for J; bases not matched to a gene: 6. CDR3 length equals 12 residues. CDR3 sequence reads: CASSLRSGSLFF. The CDR3 nucleotides read TGTGCCAGCAGTTTAAGAAGCGGGAGTCTGTTCTTC.

This clonotype was counted many times. J is TRBJ1-1 and V is TRBV5-1; perhaps TRBD1 as D (5 bases). The CDR3 extends over 15 amino acids. Germline V gene data show CDR1 as SGHRS and CDR2 as YFSETQ. The ends were cut back, 2 bases at V and 1 base at J, with 12 bases in the middle. The CDR3, as DNA: TGCGCCAGCAGCTTCTGGGGCGTCCCGAACACTGAAGCTTTCTTT. It is translated as CASSFWGVPNTEAFF.

The sample holds many counts of this clonotype. V and J are TRBV4-3 and TRBJ2-1; D remains unclear. Germline CDR1 and CDR2: LGHNA and YSLEER. There are 16 residues in the CDR3. With 1 base removed from V and 0 bases from J, the gap between germline ends came to 10 bases. CDR3 amino acids: CASSQVYPDSYNEQFF. CDR3 sequence (DNA): TGCGCCAGCAGCCAAGTGTATCCAGACTCCTACAATGAGCAGTTCTTC.

The chain employs TRBV29-1 and TRBJ1-2; 9 bases are a match to TRBD1. The germline V gene encodes CDR1 SQVTM and CDR2 ANQGSEA. V lost 4 bases, J lost 4 bases, and 10 bases stayed unmatched. There are 15 residues in the CDR3. CDR3 bases: TGCAGCGTTGGGACATGGCGGGACAGGGTCTATGGCTACACCTTC. Residues: CSVGTWRDRVYGYTF.

This clonotype came up many times. This chain uses TRBV24-1 with TRBJ1-2; 10 nucleotides match TRBD1. CDR1 is KGHDR, CDR2 SFDVKD, per germline. With V trimmed by 3 bases and J by 4 bases, 10 bases remained unmatched. CDR3 length: 17 amino acids. CDR3 in amino acids: CATSDRTGGDYVYGYTF. The DNA for the CDR3 is TGTGCCACCAGTGATCGGACAGGGGGGGATTACGTCTATGGCTACACCTTC.

J is TRBJ2-4 and V is TRBV11-3, with 9 bases aligning to TRBD1. J lost 4 bases, V lost 6 bases, and 10 bases had no gene match. The CDR3 is 16 residues long. CDR1 and CDR2 (germline): SGHNT, YENEEA. CDR3 amino acids: CASRPGQGKWKNIQYF. The CDR3 DNA is TGTGCCAGCAGACCCGGACAGGGGAAGTGGAAAAACATTCAGTACTTC.

The table lists this clonotype with many counts. The chain recombines TRBV7-2 with TRBJ2-5; D uncertain. The germline V gene has CDR1 SGHTA and CDR2 FQGNSA. The CDR3 contains 14 residues. V was cut by 4 bases and J by 5 bases, with 14 bases left in between. This CDR3 is CASSSYVLRETQYF. In DNA form, the CDR3 reads TGTGCCAGCAGCTCCTACGTCCTGCGGGAGACCCAGTACTTC.

This clonotype was detected many times. The chain links TRBV29-1 to TRBJ2-3, with D tentatively TRBD1 (6 bases). The V gene's germline CDR1 is SQVTM and CDR2 ANQGSEA. CDR3 length equals 13 residues. V was clipped by 3 bases and J by 3 bases, with 10 bases between them. CDR3 DNA: TGCAGCGTTGACGGGGACATGACAGATACGCAGTATTTT. Protein product: CSVDGDMTDTQYF.

In this sample, this clonotype turned up many times. The chain links TRBV6-2 or TRBV6-3 to TRBJ2-1; TRBD2 aligns across 12 bases. V trimming: 5 bases; J trimming: 3 bases; junction bases outside the gene matches: 2. There are 15 residues in the CDR3. Per the germline V gene, CDR1 is MNHEY and CDR2 is SVGEGT. The CDR3 sequence: CASSLAGGLYNEQFF. CDR3 DNA: TGTGCCAGCAGTCTAGCGGGAGGGCTCTACAATGAGCAGTTCTTC.

This clonotype has at least ten counts. The V gene is TRBV4-3, the J gene TRBJ2-5; unclear D gene. Germline V CDR1 and CDR2: LGHNA, YSLEER. The CDR3 loop spans 17 amino acids. V lost 0 bases to trimming and J lost 2 bases, with 16 bases between them. Here the CDR3 DNA reads TGCGCCAGCAGCCAAGATCGGGCCCAAGGTTTTCAAGAGACCCAGTACTTC. It specifies CASSQDRAQGFQETQYF.

The chain joins TRBV18 to TRBJ2-1; D may be TRBD2 (5 bases). Trimming removed 3 bases from V and 10 bases from J, with 7 bases in between. The CDR3 is 11 residues long. Germline CDR1 is KGHSH and CDR2 is LQKENI. CDR3 nucleotide sequence: TGTGCCAGCTCACCGGAGGAAGAGCAGTTCTTC. This encodes CASSPEEEQFF.

The table lists this clonotype with many counts. The rearrangement uses TRBV20-1 and TRBJ1-6; 9 nucleotides match TRBD1. V shed 5 bases, J shed 7 bases, and the junction held 3 bases outside the gene matches. CDR1 and CDR2 from the germline V gene are DFQATT and SNEGSKA (reference sequence). This CDR3 has 13 residues. In DNA form, the CDR3 reads TGCAGTGCTTTAGGACAGGGGAATTCACCCCTCCACTTT. It specifies CSALGQGNSPLHF.

This clonotype was seen repeatedly, ten times or more. This chain uses TRBV12-5 with TRBJ1-1; D is perhaps TRBD1 (5 bases). The CDR3 is made up of 15 amino acids. V lost 3 bases to trimming and J lost 5 bases, with 16 bases between them. Germline V lookup: CDR1 LGHNT, CDR2 FRNRAP. The CDR3 DNA follows: TGTGCTAGTGGTTTAACAGGTGGGGGGTGGACTGAAGCTTTCTTT. Translation gives CASGLTGGGWTEAFF.

The chain links TRBV20-1 to TRBJ2-1; no clear D gene. CDR3 length: 12 residues. CDR1 is DFQATT and CDR2 is SNEGSKA in the germline V gene (reference sequence). The ends were cut back, 7 bases at V and 1 base at J, with 8 bases in the middle. The CDR3, as DNA: TGCAGTGGGCTTCGTTCCTACAATGAGCAGTTCTTC. Its translation: CSGLRSYNEQFF.

Details on this clonotype: This may be a read error, as it is one base from a much larger clone. V is TRBV10-3 and J is TRBJ2-2; a possible D gene is TRBD2 (5 bases). Germline CDR1 and CDR2: ENHRY and SYGVKD. CDR3 length: 18 amino acids. The V end was cut by 2 bases, the J end by 3 bases, with 19 bases between. The CDR3 DNA follows: TGTGCCATCAGTGAGGTGGGGATAACACCAGCGGACACCGGGGAGCTGTTTTTT. This translates into CAISEVGITPADTGELFF.